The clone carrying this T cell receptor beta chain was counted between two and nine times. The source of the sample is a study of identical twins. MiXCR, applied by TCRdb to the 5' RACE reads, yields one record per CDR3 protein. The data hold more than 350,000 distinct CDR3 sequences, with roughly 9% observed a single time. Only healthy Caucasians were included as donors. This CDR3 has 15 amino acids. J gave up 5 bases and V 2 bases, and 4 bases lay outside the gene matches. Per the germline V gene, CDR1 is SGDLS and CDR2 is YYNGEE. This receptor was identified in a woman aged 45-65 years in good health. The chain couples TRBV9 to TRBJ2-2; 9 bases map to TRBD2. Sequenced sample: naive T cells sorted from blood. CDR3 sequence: CASSVYSGSTGELFF. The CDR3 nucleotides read TGTGCCAGCAGCGTGTATAGCGGGAGTACCGGGGAGCTGTTTTTT. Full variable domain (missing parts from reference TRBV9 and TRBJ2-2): DSGVTQTPKHLITATGQRVTLRCSPRSGDLSVYWYQQSLDQGLQFLIQYYNGEERAKGNILERFSAQQFPDLHSELNLSSLELGDSALYFCASSVYSGSTGELFFGEGSRLTVL.